Below, 2 T cell receptor beta chains from the same sample are listed, as sequenced in a study of T cell responses to AZD1222 COVID-19 vaccine. Sequencing was performed with immunoSEQ multiplex PCR; in TCRdb, only in-frame clones are kept and a portion is missing. This table has about 130,000 clones, under 95% appearing once. The source was peripheral blood, collected on day 0 of AZD1222 vaccination. The source is an adult in good health.

This chain connects TRBV12-3 or TRBV12-4 to TRBJ1-1; D is unclear. The V end lost 1 base, the J end lost 5 bases, and 8 bases lay between the germline ends. The CDR3 is 13 amino acids. CDR3 in DNA: TGTGCCAGCAGTTTAGAGGATCGTACTGAAGCTTTCTTT. Protein sequence: CASSLEDRTEAFF.

The chain links TRBV6-5 to TRBJ2-3; D not resolved. Between the trimmed V and J ends, which lost 6 bases and 2 bases, there was a span of 6 bases. The germline V gene encodes CDR1 MNHEY and CDR2 SVGAGI. The CDR3 is 12 residues long. The CDR3 region is CASSYNTDTQYF. The DNA for the CDR3 is TGTGCCAGCAGCTACAACACAGATACGCAGTATTTT.